The 30 T cell receptor beta chains given below trace back to one sample, sequenced in a study of T cell responses to AZD1222 COVID-19 vaccine. Measured with immunoSEQ multiplex PCR; TCRdb has only the in-frame clones, and not every one. The sample carries about 180,000 clones, 90% recorded once. The sequencing used peripheral blood, collected on day 0 of AZD1222 vaccination. These receptors came from an adult in good health.

V is TRBV3-1 (or the pseudogene TRBV3-2) and J is TRBJ2-3, with a weak D call TRBD2 (5 bases). Per germline, CDR1 LGHDT and CDR2 YNNKEL (reference sequence). The V end lost 6 bases, the J end lost 6 bases, and 13 bases lay between the germline ends. There are 13 residues in the CDR3. CDR3 sequence (DNA): TGTGCCAGCAGTAAGGGAGCGGTGGATACGCAGTATTTT. Translated, it gives CASSKGAVDTQYF.

V and J are TRBV19 and TRBJ2-1; 13 bases match TRBD2. CDR1 is LNHDA, CDR2 SQIVND, per germline (reference sequence). The CDR3 length is 15 residues. V shed 5 bases, J shed 8 bases, and the junction held 6 bases outside the gene matches. The CDR3: CASSPRLAGGDEQFF. CDR3 nucleotides: TGTGCCAGTAGTCCGCGACTAGCGGGGGGTGATGAGCAGTTCTTC.

The chain joins TRBV5-4 to TRBJ2-7; D is possibly TRBD1 (5 bases). Germline values: CDR1 SGHNT, CDR2 YYREEE (reference sequence). The CDR3 is 13 residues long. Trimming removed 3 bases at V and 4 bases at J, with 11 bases between. In nucleotides, the CDR3 is TGTGCCAGCAGCTCCCCAGGGCAGTACGAGCAGTACTTC. Its protein product is CASSSPGQYEQYF.

This clone was seen just once. The genes are TRBV18 and TRBJ1-1; D unclear. Deletions cut 0 bases from V and 1 base from J, with 6 bases between. The CDR3 is 14 amino acids. The germline CDR1 and CDR2 sequences are KGHSH and LQKENI. The CDR3, as DNA: TGTGCCAGCTCACCACCGGCGGGGAACACTGAAGCTTTCTTT. Translation gives CASSPPAGNTEAFF.

CDR3 bases: TGTGCCAGCAGCAACAGGGGGCGCGGTGAAGCTTTCTTT. It yields the protein CASSNRGRGEAFF. The chain is built from TRBV12-3 or TRBV12-4 and TRBJ1-1; 9 positions agree with TRBD1. J was trimmed by 7 bases and V by 6 bases; bases with no gene match: 6. The CDR3 length is 13 residues.

The chain employs TRBV7-8 and TRBJ1-2, with a weak D call TRBD1 (6 bases). V was shortened by 4 bases and J by 6 bases, with 15 bases between the two germline ends. CDR1 is SGHVS and CDR2 is FQNEAQ in the germline V gene. CDR3 size: 14 residues. CDR3: CASSSYGTQDGYTF. The DNA for the CDR3 is TGTGCCAGCAGCTCCTACGGGACACAGGATGGCTACACCTTC.

The chain joins TRBV5-1 to TRBJ1-1; D is unresolved. With 0 bases removed from V and 2 bases from J, the gap between germline ends came to 8 bases. The germline V gene encodes CDR1 SGHRS and CDR2 YFSETQ. This CDR3 has 14 amino acids. CDR3 residues: CASSLGQSNTEAFF. CDR3 sequence (DNA): TGCGCCAGCAGCTTGGGGCAGTCAAACACTGAAGCTTTCTTT.

The chain uses TRBV6-4 and TRBJ2-3, with 9 bases identical to TRBD1. Germline assignment: CDR1 MRHNA and CDR2 SNTAGT. With 4 bases clipped from V and 1 base from J, the junction kept 0 bases outside the gene matches. The CDR3 contains 14 residues. The CDR3 DNA reads as TGTGCCAGCAGTGGGACAGGGGGCACAGATACGCAGTATTTT. Its translation: CASSGTGGTDTQYF.

V and J are TRBV3-1 (or the pseudogene TRBV3-2) and TRBJ1-1; D might be TRBD1 (5 bases). The CDR3 is 15 residues long. V lost 1 base and J lost 2, with 11 bases in between. Germline V lookup: CDR1 LGHDT, CDR2 YNNKEL (reference sequence). The CDR3 reads CASSQGRGANTEAFF. The CDR3 DNA is TGTGCCAGCAGCCAAGGCCGAGGGGCCAACACTGAAGCTTTCTTT.

The chain has TRBV29-1 and TRBJ2-2, with a tentative D call TRBD1 (5 bases). The CDR3 sequence is 16 residues long. V shed 0 bases and J shed 1 base, with 12 bases lying between them. Germline CDR1 is SQVTM and CDR2 is ANQGSEA. In DNA form, the CDR3 reads TGCAGCGTTGAAGATGCCAGGGCGGAGAACACCGGGGAGCTGTTTTTT. Its translation is CSVEDARAENTGELFF.

V is TRBV27 and J is TRBJ1-6; maybe TRBD1 (5 bases). Per germline, CDR1 MNHEY and CDR2 SMNVEV (reference sequence). The CDR3 contains 16 residues. Trimming took off 5 bases at V and 7 bases at J, with 18 bases between the two ends. Here the CDR3 DNA reads TGTGCCAGCAGTACTCGTTCTAGGGGAGGAAATTCACCCCTCCACTTT. Protein product: CASSTRSRGGNSPLHF.

The chain carries TRBV7-6 and TRBJ2-1, with no clear D. V was pared by 1 base and J by 8 bases, with 9 bases between. The CDR3 has 13 amino acids. Germline loops: CDR1 SGHVS, CDR2 FNYEAQ. CDR3 nucleotides: TGTGCCAGCAGCTTAGGGGGATGGGATGAGCAGTTCTTC. Translation: CASSLGGWDEQFF.

This chain links TRBV9 with TRBJ1-2, with D perhaps matching TRBD1 (6 bases). CDR1 and CDR2 from the germline V gene are SGDLS and YYNGEE. CDR3 length: 14 amino acids. V shed 4 bases and J shed 4 bases, with 14 bases lying between them. CDR3 nucleotide sequence: TGTGCCAGCAGCCTTGATCAGGGGCTCTATGGCTACACCTTC. It encodes CASSLDQGLYGYTF.

The gene calls are TRBV30 and TRBJ1-6, with TRBD1 identical over 12 bases. CDR1 GTSNPN and CDR2 SVGIG come from the germline V gene (reference sequence). The CDR3 spans 19 residues. The V segment lost 0 bases and the J segment 7 bases; nucleotides outside the gene matches: 13. In DNA form, the CDR3 reads TGTGCCTGGAGTGTACATCCCCCGGGACAGGGGGCCCGGAATTCACCCCTCCACTTT. The encoded protein is CAWSVHPPGQGARNSPLHF. The full variable domain, rest sourced from reference TRBV30 and TRBJ1-6, is SQTIHQWPATLVQPVGSPLSLECTVEGTSNPNLYWYRQAAGRGLQLLFYSVGIGQISSEVPQNLSASRPQDRQFILSSKKLLLSDSGFYLCAWSVHPPGQGARNSPLHFGNGTRLTVT.

This chain connects TRBV6-2 or TRBV6-3 to TRBJ2-3; 7 bases are a match to TRBD2. CDR3 size: 19 residues. CDR1 and CDR2 (germline): MNHEY, SVGEGT. The trim removed 2 bases at V and 0 bases at J, leaving 14 bases unmatched. The CDR3 loop is CASSYQPSWASGSTDTQYF. The CDR3 bases are TGTGCCAGCAGTTACCAGCCCTCGTGGGCTAGCGGTAGCACAGATACGCAGTATTTT.

V and J are TRBV4-2 and TRBJ1-3, with D possibly matching TRBD1 (5 bases). The CDR3 has 17 residues. With 0 bases removed from V and 2 bases from J, the gap between germline ends came to 14 bases. Germline V CDR1 and CDR2: LGHNA, YNFKEQ. This CDR3 reads CASSQDYPGGAGNTIYF. The CDR3 DNA follows: TGTGCCAGCAGCCAAGATTACCCCGGGGGGGCTGGAAACACCATATATTTT.

The rearrangement uses TRBV4-3 and TRBJ2-1; perhaps TRBD2 as D (6 bases). Deletions cut 3 bases from V and 0 bases from J, with 12 bases between. The CDR3 is 16 residues long. Germline CDR1 is LGHNA and CDR2 is YSLEER. The CDR3 DNA is TGCGCCAGCAGCCAGCAAACTAGCCACTCCTACAATGAGCAGTTCTTC. Protein sequence: CASSQQTSHSYNEQFF.

The chain uses TRBV21-1 and TRBJ2-1; TRBD2, the table's D call, lacks a check against the DNA. TRBV21-1 is a recognized pseudogene. The CDR3 runs 18 residues. This chain's CDR3 is CASKRLAGEEGSYNEQFF. The CDR3 nucleotides are TGTGCCAGCAAACGACTAGCGGGGGAGGAAGGCTCCTACAATGAGCAGTTCTTC.

The DNA for the CDR3 is TGCGCCAGCAGCCAAGGGGGACTAGCGCCAGGAGATACGCAGTATTTT. Its translation: CASSQGGLAPGDTQYF. The genes are TRBV4-1 and TRBJ2-3; 10 nucleotides align to TRBD2. There are 16 residues in the CDR3. V gave up 1 base and J gave up 5 bases; unmatched junction bases: 6. Germline CDR1 MGHRA, CDR2 YSYEKL.

The V call is TRBV5-1, the J call TRBJ2-5; TRBD2 matches 8 bases. The CDR3 consists of 16 residues. V shed 4 bases and J 5 bases; nucleotides not matched to a gene: 13. Germline V lookup: CDR1 SGHRS, CDR2 YFSETQ. Here the CDR3 DNA reads TGCGCCAGCAGCCCGGTGGCGCGGGGGGCCGGGGAGACCCAGTACTTC. This gives the protein CASSPVARGAGETQYF.

This clone was counted a single time. The chain has TRBV12-3 or TRBV12-4 and TRBJ2-3, with 9 bases lining up with TRBD1. The CDR3 extends over 13 amino acids. J gave up 6 bases and V 6 bases, and 4 bases lay outside the gene matches. The CDR3 spells CASSLGQGDTQYF. CDR3 sequence (DNA): TGTGCCAGCAGCCTTGGACAGGGGGATACGCAGTATTTT.

The rearrangement joins TRBV14 to TRBJ1-1, with 9 bases aligning to TRBD1. This CDR3 comprises 15 residues. Trimming removed 4 bases from V and 4 bases from J; junction bases left unmatched: 7. Germline CDR1 and CDR2: SGHDN and FVKESK. CDR3 region: CASSPQGALGTEAFF. In nucleotides, the CDR3 is TGTGCCAGCAGCCCACAGGGGGCTCTAGGCACTGAAGCTTTCTTT.

In nucleotides, the CDR3 is TGTGCCACCAGCAGAGAGCAGGGAACTAACTATGGCTACACCTTC. Translated, it gives CATSREQGTNYGYTF. The rearrangement links TRBV15 to TRBJ1-2; D is possibly TRBD1 (5 bases). The germline V gene encodes CDR1 LNHNV and CDR2 YYDKDF (reference sequence). Trimming stripped 0 bases from V and 0 bases from J, with 8 bases between. The CDR3 runs 15 residues.

V usage is TRBV9 and J usage is TRBJ1-1; no reliable D call. This CDR3 contains 15 residues. Trimming shortened V by 4 bases and J by 2 bases, and 15 bases separated the two germline ends. CDR1 SGDLS and CDR2 YYNGEE come from the germline V gene. CDR3 sequence reads: CASSTTDTFNTEAFF. The CDR3 DNA is TGTGCCAGCAGCACCACTGACACCTTTAACACTGAAGCTTTCTTT. Filled out from reference TRBV9 and TRBJ1-1, the complete variable domain reads DSGVTQTPKHLITATGQRVTLRCSPRSGDLSVYWYQQSLDQGLQFLIQYYNGEERAKGNILERFSAQQFPDLHSELNLSSLELGDSALYFCASSTTDTFNTEAFFGQGTRLTVV.

This chain joins TRBV5-1 and TRBJ1-4; TRBD1 agrees at 9 bases. The CDR3 runs 16 residues. Germline loops: CDR1 SGHRS, CDR2 YFSETQ. V shed 1 base and J 5 bases; nucleotides not matched to a gene: 6. The CDR3 DNA is TGCGCCAGCAGCTTGAGAATGGGGACAGGGAATGAAAAACTGTTTTTT. This codes for CASSLRMGTGNEKLFF.

The CDR3 DNA follows: TGTGCCAGCAGCTCTGTCCGGGACGGAGCCTTCGAGCAGTACTTC. Amino acids: CASSSVRDGAFEQYF. This chain links TRBV7-9 with TRBJ2-7, with D perhaps assigned TRBD1 or TRBD2 (5 bases each). The CDR3 runs to 15 residues. Germline V CDR1 and CDR2: SEHNR, FQNEAQ (reference sequence). V lost 4 bases, J lost 6 bases, and 19 bases lay in between. Together with reference TRBV7-9 and TRBJ2-7, the CDR3 gives the full variable domain: DTGVSQNPRHKITKRGQNVTFRCDPISEHNRLYWYRQTLGQGPEFLTYFQNEAQLEKSRLLSDRFSAERPKGSFSTLEIQRTEQGDSAMYLCASSSVRDGAFEQYFGPGTRLTVT.

This clone was found once. V is TRBV9 and J is TRBJ2-1, with TRBD1 matching 7 bases. The CDR3 length is 16 residues. CDR1 is SGDLS and CDR2 is YYNGEE in the germline V gene. V lost 2 bases, J lost 3 bases, and 8 bases stayed unmatched. The CDR3 loop reads CASSVDLGTDYNEQFF. As DNA, the CDR3 is TGTGCCAGCAGCGTGGACCTTGGGACAGACTACAATGAGCAGTTCTTC.

The chain is built from TRBV25-1 and TRBJ1-2; D is possibly TRBD1 (5 bases). V was cut by 2 bases and J by 7 bases, with 11 bases left in between. Per germline, CDR1 MGHDK and CDR2 SYGVNS. This CDR3 contains 13 residues. The CDR3 DNA sequence: TGTGCCAGCAGTGAACCGCAGGGTGGTGGCTACACCTTC. This gives the protein CASSEPQGGGYTF.

This chain uses TRBV5-1 with TRBJ2-3, with TRBD2 matching over 13 bases. Germline V gene data show CDR1 as SGHRS and CDR2 as YFSETQ. This CDR3 is 15 amino acids long. Trimming at V came to 3 bases and at J to 6 bases, leaving 4 bases not matched to a gene. The CDR3 sequence: CASSSGLAGVDTQYF. Written as DNA, the CDR3 is TGCGCCAGCAGCTCCGGACTAGCGGGGGTTGATACGCAGTATTTT.

The gene calls are TRBV27 and TRBJ2-1; D perhaps matches TRBD2 (5 bases). The CDR3 length is 13 residues. V was cut by 6 bases and J by 10 bases, with 16 bases left in between. Germline V gene sequence: CDR1 MNHEY, CDR2 SMNVEV (reference sequence). CDR3 coding DNA: TGTGCCAGCAGCCCTACGCCCCGGGGAGAGCAGTTCTTC. Protein product: CASSPTPRGEQFF.